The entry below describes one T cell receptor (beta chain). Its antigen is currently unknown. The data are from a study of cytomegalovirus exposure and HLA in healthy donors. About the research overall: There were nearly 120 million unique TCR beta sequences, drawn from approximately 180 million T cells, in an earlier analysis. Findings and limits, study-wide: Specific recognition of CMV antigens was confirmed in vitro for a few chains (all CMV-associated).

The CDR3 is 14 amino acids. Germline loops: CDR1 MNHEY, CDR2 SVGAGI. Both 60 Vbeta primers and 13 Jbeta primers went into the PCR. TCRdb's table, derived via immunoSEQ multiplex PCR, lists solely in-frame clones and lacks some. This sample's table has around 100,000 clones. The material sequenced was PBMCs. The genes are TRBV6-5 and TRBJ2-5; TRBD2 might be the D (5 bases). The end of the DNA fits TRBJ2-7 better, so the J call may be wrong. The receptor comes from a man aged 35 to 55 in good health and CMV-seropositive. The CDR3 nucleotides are TGTGCCAGCAGGGGCCAGAGGGCTTCTGGCGAGCAGTACTTC. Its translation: CASRGQRASGEQYF.